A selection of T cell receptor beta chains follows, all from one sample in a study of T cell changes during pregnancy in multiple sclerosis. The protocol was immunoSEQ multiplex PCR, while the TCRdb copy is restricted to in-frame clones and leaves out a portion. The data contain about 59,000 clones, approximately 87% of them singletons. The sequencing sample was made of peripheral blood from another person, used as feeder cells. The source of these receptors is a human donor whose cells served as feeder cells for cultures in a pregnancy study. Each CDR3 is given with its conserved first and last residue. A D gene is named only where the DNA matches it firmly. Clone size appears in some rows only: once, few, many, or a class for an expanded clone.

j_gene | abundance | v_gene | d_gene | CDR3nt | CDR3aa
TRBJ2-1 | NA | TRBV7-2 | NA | TGTGCCAGCAGCTCAGGGGGGGAAGCTGAGCAGTTCTTC | CASSSGGEAEQFF
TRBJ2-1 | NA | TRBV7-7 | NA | TGTGCCAGCAGCCCCCTTTCTATTCTGGATGAGCAGTTCTTC | CASSPLSILDEQFF
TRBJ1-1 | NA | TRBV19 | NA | TGTGCCAGTAGGAGTCAGAACACTGAAGCTTTCTTT | CASRSQNTEAFF
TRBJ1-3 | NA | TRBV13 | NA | TGTGCCAGCAGCTCCGTGGGGTCTCACTCTGGAAACACCATATATTTT | CASSSVGSHSGNTIYF
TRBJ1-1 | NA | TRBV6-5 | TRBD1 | TGTGCCAGCAGTAAATCCAGGGGGGACACTGAAGCTTTCTTT | CASSKSRGDTEAFF
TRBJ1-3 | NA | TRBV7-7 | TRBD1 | TGTGCCAGCAGCTTAGCTACAGGGGCAGGAAACACCATATATTTT | CASSLATGAGNTIYF
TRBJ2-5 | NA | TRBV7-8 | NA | TGTGCCAGCAGCTCTATACTGGGGGCAGGGATGGGAGAGACCCAGTACTTC | CASSSILGAGMGETQYF
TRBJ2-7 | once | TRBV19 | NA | TGTGCCAGTAGTATAGTAGCCGGACGAACCTACGAGCAGTACTTC | CASSIVAGRTYEQYF
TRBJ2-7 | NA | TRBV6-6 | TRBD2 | TGTGCCAGCACCCGGGGGGTGGGGGAGCAGTACTTC | CASTRGVGEQYF
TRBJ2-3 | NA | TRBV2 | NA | TGTGCCAGCAGTGGACTTTCTAGCACAGATACGCAGTATTTT | CASSGLSSTDTQYF
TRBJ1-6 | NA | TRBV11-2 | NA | TGTGCCAGCAGGCGAGATATATCGGACGGCTCCTATAATTCACCCCTCCACTTT | CASRRDISDGSYNSPLHF
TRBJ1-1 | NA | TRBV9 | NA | TGTGCCAGCAGCGTAGGCAGCAGGGGTCTGCGCACTGAAGCTTTCTTT | CASSVGSRGLRTEAFF
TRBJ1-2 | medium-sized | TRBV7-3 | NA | TGTGCCAGCAGCCAATCAAGGCTCGAAGGTAGCTACACCTTC | CASSQSRLEGSYTF
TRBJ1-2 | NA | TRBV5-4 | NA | TGTGCCAGCAGCCCCGATGCGGGCTGGGGGGGATATGGCTACACCTTC | CASSPDAGWGGYGYTF
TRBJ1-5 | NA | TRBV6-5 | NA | TGTGCCAGCAGCACTGGACAGTACAATCAGCCCCAGCATTTT | CASSTGQYNQPQHF
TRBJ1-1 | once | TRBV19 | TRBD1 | TGTGCCAGTAGTTCCCTGATGGAGGGGGCCACTGAAGCTTTCTTT | CASSSLMEGATEAFF
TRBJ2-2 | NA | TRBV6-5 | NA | TGTGCCAGCAGCCGGGGTACCGGGGAGCTGTTTTTT | CASSRGTGELFF
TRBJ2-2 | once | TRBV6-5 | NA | TGTGCCAGCAGCTCCGGACGGACGCAGGCCGGGGAGCTGTTTTTT | CASSSGRTQAGELFF
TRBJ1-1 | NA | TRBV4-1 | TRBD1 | TGCGCCAGCAGCCAAGCCCCACCCGGAGGGGGCATCACTGAAGCTTTCTTT | CASSQAPPGGGITEAFF
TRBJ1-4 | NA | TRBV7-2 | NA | TGTGCCAGCAGCTTAGGGCCGCAGGGGTTTTCAACTAATGAAAAACTGTTTTTT | CASSLGPQGFSTNEKLFF
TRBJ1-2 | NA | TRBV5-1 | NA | TGCGCCAGCAGACCGGATACAGGGTACGGTGGCTACACCTTC | CASRPDTGYGGYTF
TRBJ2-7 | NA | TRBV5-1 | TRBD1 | TGCGCCAGCAGCGTGGACAGGGGGATAAACGAGCAGTACTTC | CASSVDRGINEQYF
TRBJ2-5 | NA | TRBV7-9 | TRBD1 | TGTGCCAGCAGCCCAGACAGGGAACAAGAGACCCAGTACTTC | CASSPDREQETQYF
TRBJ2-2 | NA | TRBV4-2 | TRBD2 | TGTGCCAGCAGCCAAGTTAGCGGGGGCCCCGGGGGGGAGCTGTTTTTT | CASSQVSGGPGGELFF
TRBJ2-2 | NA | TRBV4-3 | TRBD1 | TGCGCCAGCAGCCAAGGTTCGGGGACAGGGACCGGGGAGCTGTTTTTT | CASSQGSGTGTGELFF
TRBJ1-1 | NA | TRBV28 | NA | TGTGCCAGCAGTTTTGGGAGGAACACTGAAGCTTTCTTT | CASSFGRNTEAFF
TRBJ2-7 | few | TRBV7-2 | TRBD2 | TGTGCCAGCAGGGACCCTAGCGGGCTTTACTACGAGCAGTACTTC | CASRDPSGLYYEQYF
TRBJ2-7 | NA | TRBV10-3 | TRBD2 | TGTGCCATCACGGGAGGGTCCTACGAGCAGTACTTC | CAITGGSYEQYF
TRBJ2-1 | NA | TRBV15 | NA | TGTGCCACCAGCAGAGATGGAGATGAGCAGTTCTTC | CATSRDGDEQFF
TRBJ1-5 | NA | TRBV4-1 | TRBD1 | TGCGCCAGCAGCCAAGGGGACAGGGTCCAGCCCCAGCATTTT | CASSQGDRVQPQHF
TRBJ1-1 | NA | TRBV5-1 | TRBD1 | TGCGCCAGCAGGCTTTCGACAGGGCTGGACACTGAAGCTTTCTTT | CASRLSTGLDTEAFF
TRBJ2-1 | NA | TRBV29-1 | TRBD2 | TGCAGCGTCCAACTAGCGGCTCATTTCAATGAGCAGTTCTTC | CSVQLAAHFNEQFF
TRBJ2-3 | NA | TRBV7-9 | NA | TGTGCCAGCAGGGGTAGTGATTACACAGATACGCAGTATTTT | CASRGSDYTDTQYF
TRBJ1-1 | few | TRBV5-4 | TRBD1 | TGTGCCAGCAGCTCCCCTTCGACAGGGGCGAACACTGAAGCTTTCTTT | CASSSPSTGANTEAFF
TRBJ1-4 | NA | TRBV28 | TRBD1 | TGTGCCAGCAGTCTCGACAGGGGGGCAACTAATGAAAAACTGTTTTTT | CASSLDRGATNEKLFF
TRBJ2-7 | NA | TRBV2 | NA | TGTGCCAGCAGTGATATCGGGGGATCGGGCTCCTACGAGCAGTACTTC | CASSDIGGSGSYEQYF
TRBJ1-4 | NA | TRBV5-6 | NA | TGTGCCAGCAGCTTGGGGCAGGGGTGGGGTGAAAAACTGTTTTTT | CASSLGQGWGEKLFF
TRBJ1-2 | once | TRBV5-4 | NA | TGTGCCAGCAGCTTCCGACAGGTACCAAGAAGGCCTAACTATGGCTACACCTTC | CASSFRQVPRRPNYGYTF
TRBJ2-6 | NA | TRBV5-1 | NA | TGCGCCAGCAGCTTGGACAGGGCTGGGGCCAACGTCCTGACTTTC | CASSLDRAGANVLTF
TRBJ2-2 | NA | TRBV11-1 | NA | TGTGCCAGCAGCTTGCCGGGAGTAGGCACCGGGGAGCTGTTTTTT | CASSLPGVGTGELFF
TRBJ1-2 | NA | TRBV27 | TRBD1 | TGTGCCAGCAGTCTCGGACAGGGGGCGCTGGTCTATGGCTACACCTTC | CASSLGQGALVYGYTF
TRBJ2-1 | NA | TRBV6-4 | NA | TGTGCCAGCAGTGACCGGGCTAGCGGAGGGGGTAACAATGAGCAGTTCTTC | CASSDRASGGGNNEQFF
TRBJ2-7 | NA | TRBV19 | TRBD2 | TGTGCCAGTAGCAGGTCTAGCGGCCACGAGCAGTACTTC | CASSRSSGHEQYF
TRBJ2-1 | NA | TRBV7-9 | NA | TGTGCCAGCAGCGTCTTGGACTTATCGTTGGGGTTCTTC | CASSVLDLSLGFF
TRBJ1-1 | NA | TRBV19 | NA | TGTGCCAGTAGTATAGTGAGGGAAGGAGGGGCTTTCTTT | CASSIVREGGAFF
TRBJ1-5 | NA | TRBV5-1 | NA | TGCGCCAGCTCTAAGATGGGGAATCAGCCCCAGCATTTT | CASSKMGNQPQHF
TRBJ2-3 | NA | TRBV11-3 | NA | TGTGCCAGCAGCGGTAGCACAGATACGCAGTATTTT | CASSGSTDTQYF
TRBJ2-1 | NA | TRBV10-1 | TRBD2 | TGCGCCAGCAGTCGGACTAGCGGGAGTAGTGAGCAGTTCTTC | CASSRTSGSSEQFF
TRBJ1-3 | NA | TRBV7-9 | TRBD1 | TGTGCCAGCACCTGGGACAGGTCAGGAAACACCATATATTTT | CASTWDRSGNTIYF
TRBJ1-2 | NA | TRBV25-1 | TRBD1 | TGTGCCAGCAGCGGGACAGAACGCTATGGCTACACCTTC | CASSGTERYGYTF
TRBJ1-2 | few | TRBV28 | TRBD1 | TGTGCCAGCAGTGAAACCGGACAGGGCCTACTTCGGGTGGGCTACACCTTC | CASSETGQGLLRVGYTF
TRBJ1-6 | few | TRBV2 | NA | TGTGCCAGCAGTTCGGGTGGCAGGGACAATTCACCCCTCCACTTT | CASSSGGRDNSPLHF